This TCR beta chain was recovered during a study of T cells in Graves' hyperthyroidism and ophthalmopathy (dated by TCRdb to between 2018 and 2021). The study in broad terms: TCR V-J signatures able to tell the groups apart were searched for in a discovery cohort of some 100 patients, of whom about 40 had Graves' ophthalmopathy and about 60 had stable Graves' hyperthyroidism. Following sampling, methimazole starting at 30 mg daily was given to hyperthyroidism patients, and high-dose intravenous methylprednisolone was given to ophthalmopathy patients. Prospective prediction of ophthalmopathy was tested in an independent validation cohort of under 20 hyperthyroidism patients and 15 to 17 patients who later progressed to ophthalmopathy. The approximately 90 discovery patients were divided at random into training and test sets in a 7:3 ratio. In addition, the study compared T-cell repertoires in thyroid tissue and in blood from roughly six Graves' hyperthyroidism patients. The paper reports TCR Vbeta CDR3 sequencing of roughly 140 peripheral blood samples: around 45 ophthalmopathy, fewer than 80 hyperthyroidism and approximately 17 progressor patients.

A patient counted as having stable Graves' hyperthyroidism if no progression to ophthalmopathy occurred over 18 months of follow-up. Hyperthyroidism patients were newly diagnosed, had a disease duration of under 2 months, and were aged 18 to 65 years. Patients with uncontrolled infections, other autoimmune diseases, pregnancy or lactation were excluded. Diagnoses were based on clinical symptoms, serum thyroxine and TRAb, thyroid ultrasound and orbital computed tomography. Trizol reagent was used to extract total RNA, and RNA quality was then checked on an Agilent 2100 Bioanalyzer. Results and caveats for the whole study, not just this receptor: In validation, progression to ophthalmopathy was predicted by the model with roughly 69% sensitivity and about 72% specificity, a median of roughly 6.4 months before onset. Most expanded thyroid clonotypes (frequency above 0.001) were also found in blood, which suggests that blood repertoires may mirror thyroid immune responses. A model built on a 13 V-J signature distinguished ophthalmopathy from stable hyperthyroidism, reaching roughly 88% sensitivity and about 81% specificity in cross-validation and 80%/75% in testing. Sample size was not statistically predetermined, and blinding of investigators to group allocation was not performed.

The TCR beta CDR3 regions were amplified from the RNA transcripts. For the first round of RT-PCR on the TCR CDR3, the HTBI primer set was used together with the Qiagen OneStep RT-PCR kit. Libraries were constructed in a second round of multiplex PCR, after which size selection and purification were carried out. Sequencing of the libraries was done on an Illumina HiSeq2000 using paired-end 100 bp reads. For the original study's pipeline: SOAPnuke was used to process the raw data, removing reads that contained adapters or uncalled bases, had a mean Phred below 15, or lacked an exact match to the constant primer or identifier. High-quality paired reads were merged with COPE v1.2.5, and unique nucleotide sequences were defined as clonotypes. MiTCR v1.1 was used to align the clonotypes against IMGT TRBV, TRBD and TRBJ reference segments. Only V-J combinations with frequency above 0.0001, covering 99.2% of repertoires, were analysed. The TCS score was defined as the ratio of F50 (clonal expansion) to E x V (chaos), calculated using BLOSUM62-based TCRdist between CDR3 peptides within each V-J. Welch's t-statistics and random forest reduced roughly 530 V-J features to some 14, which were used in a naive Bayes classifier (R e1071). Through fastp at Q25 and MiXCR, TCRdb rebuilt clones from the public reads, retaining in-frame beta chains. Identical CDR3 protein sequences are pooled into one entry, listed with their most common genes and DNA. V and J calls and clone size were set by TCRdb, not the authors. The sample table contains just over 550,000 distinct CDR3 sequences; only one count was recorded for around 42% of them. Of the sample, roughly 8.2% is held by the ten largest clones.

This clonotype was seen a few times. It lacks a known antigen. No base-level quality is on record; no much larger clone is a single base apart. Based on the germline V gene (reference sequence), the CDR1 and CDR2 sequences are SEHNR and FQNEAQ. The junction carries 11 bases between V and J, which are trimmed by 5 bases and 1 base respectively. From the cysteine up to the phenylalanine, the CDR3 has a length of 14 residues. The only DNA kept is the CDR3, 42 bases in frame from the first base. This sequence uses TRBV7-9 and TRBJ1-1; the D gene is not confidently resolved. This sequence originates from a woman aged 18-29 years with Graves' hyperthyroidism. Donor details come from another sample of the same person, matched by shared clones. Sample: peripheral blood or thyroid tissue (not recorded which). The CDR3 region reads CASSPPDGNTEAFF. The DNA sequence is TGTGCCAGCAGCCCCCCGGACGGGAACACTGAAGCTTTCTTT. The full variable domain, completed from the reference TRBV7-9 and TRBJ1-1 proteins outside the CDR3, reads DTGVSQNPRHKITKRGQNVTFRCDPISEHNRLYWYRQTLGQGPEFLTYFQNEAQLEKSRLLSDRFSAERPKGSFSTLEIQRTEQGDSAMYLCASSPPDGNTEAFFGQGTRLTVV.